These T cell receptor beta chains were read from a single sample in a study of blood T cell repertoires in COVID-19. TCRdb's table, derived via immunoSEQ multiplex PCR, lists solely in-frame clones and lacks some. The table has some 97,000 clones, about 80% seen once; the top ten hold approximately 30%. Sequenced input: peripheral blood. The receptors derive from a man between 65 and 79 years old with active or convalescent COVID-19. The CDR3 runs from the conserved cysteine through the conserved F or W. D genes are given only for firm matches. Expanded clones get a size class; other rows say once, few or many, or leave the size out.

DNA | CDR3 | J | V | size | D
TGTGCCAGCAGCCATTCAGGGGGTAATTCACCCCTCCACTTT | CASSHSGGNSPLHF | TRBJ1-6 | TRBV3-1/TRBV3-2 | NA | TRBD1
TGTGCCAGCAGCGAGTACCAAGAGACCCAGTACTTC | CASSEYQETQYF | TRBJ2-5 | TRBV2 | NA | NA
TGTGCCAGCAGCCCAGCGGGGGGACAAGAGACCCAGTACTTC | CASSPAGGQETQYF | TRBJ2-5 | TRBV3-1/TRBV3-2 | NA | TRBD2
TGTGCGGGAACTTCGGGGAGCTCCTACGAGCAGTACTTC | CAGTSGSSYEQYF | TRBJ2-7 | TRBV30 | NA | NA
TGCGCCAGCACTACTCATTGGGGGCAAGTCACTGAAGCTTTCTTT | CASTTHWGQVTEAFF | TRBJ1-1 | TRBV23-1 | NA | NA
TGTGCCAGCAGCAGTGAGGACAGTAGATTGAACACTGAAGCTTTCTTT | CASSSEDSRLNTEAFF | TRBJ1-1 | TRBV5-4 | NA | NA
TGTGCCAGCAAGGGGTCTCTGGGAACGAACACCGGGGAGCTGTTTTTT | CASKGSLGTNTGELFF | TRBJ2-2 | TRBV28 | once | NA
TGCAGCGTTGGGTGGGGCTTACACACTGAAGCTTTCTTT | CSVGWGLHTEAFF | TRBJ1-1 | TRBV29-1 | NA | NA
TGTGCCAGCTCACCACCGAAGACGGGAGGCCCCTTGCGGGAAACCGGGGAGCTGTTTTTT | CASSPPKTGGPLRETGELFF | TRBJ2-2 | TRBV18 | NA | TRBD2
TGTGCCATCAGTGAGTCGGGACAAAGGGGTCCCGGGGAGCTGTTTTTT | CAISESGQRGPGELFF | TRBJ2-2 | TRBV10-3 | NA | NA
TGTGCCAGCTCCCCTGGGACAGGGGGGGACCCCACTAGAGCTTTCTTT | CASSPGTGGDPTRAFF | TRBJ1-1 | TRBV18 | NA | TRBD1
TGTGCCATCAGCCTGACAATTGGTGGCACTGAAGCTTTCTTT | CAISLTIGGTEAFF | TRBJ1-1 | TRBV10-3 | NA | NA
TGTGCCAGCAGTTACCCGGGGAGTAACACTGAAGCTTTCTTT | CASSYPGSNTEAFF | TRBJ1-1 | TRBV6-5 | NA | NA
TGTGCCAGCAGCTTTGGCCCGGGACAGGGGAGCGATGAGCAGTTCTTC | CASSFGPGQGSDEQFF | TRBJ2-1 | TRBV5-6 | once | TRBD1
TGCACCAGCAGCCTTCGGACTAGCGGGAGGGAGTACAATGAGCAGTTCTTC | CTSSLRTSGREYNEQFF | TRBJ2-1 | TRBV1 | few | NA
TGTGCCAGCAGCTTAGGAGGGGTACCCAGTGACGAGCAGTACTTC | CASSLGGVPSDEQYF | TRBJ2-7 | TRBV5-6 | NA | NA
TGTGCCAGCTCACAGCAGGGCCGAGCTAACTATGGCTACACCTTC | CASSQQGRANYGYTF | TRBJ1-2 | TRBV18 | NA | NA
TGTGCCACCAGTGTGCGGGATGCCCTTTTCGGGGAGCTGTTTTTT | CATSVRDALFGELFF | TRBJ2-2 | TRBV24-1 | NA | NA
TGTGCCTGGAGTCTGCGCCAGGGGAAGACTGAAGCTTTCTTT | CAWSLRQGKTEAFF | TRBJ1-1 | TRBV30 | NA | NA
TGTGCCAGCAGCCAAGAGGGGACAGGGTTTCGCTACACCTTC | CASSQEGTGFRYTF | TRBJ1-2 | TRBV4-2 | NA | TRBD1
TGTGCCAGCAGTCCTGGGGCCGCAGGGTTTAGCAATCAGCCCCAGCATTTT | CASSPGAAGFSNQPQHF | TRBJ1-5 | TRBV6-6 | few | NA
TGTGCCACCAGTGACCGAACAGGGATCTATGGCTACACCTTC | CATSDRTGIYGYTF | TRBJ1-2 | TRBV24-1 | once | NA
TGTGCCAGCAGCCTCCGGGACAGATCCTACGAGCAGTACTTC | CASSLRDRSYEQYF | TRBJ2-7 | TRBV7-2 | NA | TRBD1
TGCGCCAGCAGCCAAGAACAGGGTGGCTATGGCTACACCTTC | CASSQEQGGYGYTF | TRBJ1-2 | TRBV4-3 | few | NA
TGTGCCAGCGGCCGGGACAACTACAATGAGCAGTTCTTC | CASGRDNYNEQFF | TRBJ2-1 | TRBV2 | NA | NA
TGTGCCAGTAGTATCGAGACAGGGGTCGGTGAAGATACGCAGTATTTT | CASSIETGVGEDTQYF | TRBJ2-3 | TRBV19 | NA | TRBD1
TGTGCCAGCAGTCCCTACAGTGGTGCCGCAGATACGCAGTATTTT | CASSPYSGAADTQYF | TRBJ2-3 | TRBV2 | NA | NA
TGTGCCAGCAGTCCCGGACAGGTCAATTCACCCCTCCACTTT | CASSPGQVNSPLHF | TRBJ1-6 | TRBV27 | NA | TRBD1
TGTGCCAGCAGTTACCGAGGGACAGATAACTATGGCTACACCTTC | CASSYRGTDNYGYTF | TRBJ1-2 | TRBV6-5 | NA | TRBD1
TGTGCCAGCAGCCACAAAGCCTTGACAGAGCCTAACTATGGCTACACCTTC | CASSHKALTEPNYGYTF | TRBJ1-2 | TRBV13 | once | NA
TGTGCCAGCAGCTGGAGGGGCGGGAACACTGAAGCTTTCTTT | CASSWRGGNTEAFF | TRBJ1-1 | TRBV5-8 | NA | NA
TGTGCCAGCAGCTCCGGGACAGGGAACAATCAGCCCCAGCATTTT | CASSSGTGNNQPQHF | TRBJ1-5 | TRBV5-4 | NA | TRBD1
TGCGCCAGCAGCTTAGACGGGACTAGCGGGGATCCGCAGTATTTT | CASSLDGTSGDPQYF | TRBJ2-3 | TRBV5-1 | NA | TRBD2
TGTGCCAGCAGCTTATGGGGGGCTAGCGGGAGGGCCAGTGAGCAGTTCTTC | CASSLWGASGRASEQFF | TRBJ2-1 | TRBV7-2 | NA | TRBD2
TGTGCCACCAGCAGAGACCCACTAGGGGGTAATGAAGCTTTCTTT | CATSRDPLGGNEAFF | TRBJ1-1 | TRBV15 | NA | NA
TGTGCCACCAGTGATTTTGGGACAGGGGTAGAGACCCAGTACTTC | CATSDFGTGVETQYF | TRBJ2-5 | TRBV24-1 | NA | TRBD1
TGTGCCAGCAGCCCCGGGGGGATAATTCCGAACTCTGGGGCCAACGTCCTGACTTTC | CASSPGGIIPNSGANVLTF | TRBJ2-6 | TRBV2 | NA | TRBD2
TGTGCCAGCAGTCCGTCTGGGGGGACTGAAGCTTTCTTT | CASSPSGGTEAFF | TRBJ1-1 | TRBV27 | NA | NA
TGTGCCAGCAGCTCGGACAGGTCCTATGGCTACACCTTC | CASSSDRSYGYTF | TRBJ1-2 | TRBV2 | NA | TRBD1
TGTGCCAGCAGCCAAGGTGCAGGGCGAGACTATGGCTACACCTTC | CASSQGAGRDYGYTF | TRBJ1-2 | TRBV4-2 | NA | NA
TGTGCCAGCAGTTGGACAGCGACTCTTACTAACTATGGCTACACCTTC | CASSWTATLTNYGYTF | TRBJ1-2 | TRBV2 | NA | NA
TGTGCCAGCAGTTCCTCAAGCGGGGCCTACACAGATACGCAGTATTTT | CASSSSSGAYTDTQYF | TRBJ2-3 | TRBV28 | NA | TRBD2
TGTGCCAGCAGTTTAGCGCTAGGCAATGAGCAGTTCTTC | CASSLALGNEQFF | TRBJ2-1 | TRBV12-3/TRBV12-4 | NA | NA
TGCAGCGTTGGAGTAGGGCAGGGGGTGCCCTACTATGGCTACACCTTC | CSVGVGQGVPYYGYTF | TRBJ1-2 | TRBV29-1 | once | TRBD1
TGTGCCAGCAGCTTAATCGGGACAGCCGGGTATGGCTACACCTTC | CASSLIGTAGYGYTF | TRBJ1-2 | TRBV7-2 | NA | TRBD1
TGTGCCAGCAGCCTGACATCCGCGACAGGGGTAAGGAGCTACGAGCAGTACTTC | CASSLTSATGVRSYEQYF | TRBJ2-7 | TRBV27 | NA | TRBD1
TGTGCCAGCAGCTTGAGCGGGAGGATCGGGGAGACCCAGTACTTC | CASSLSGRIGETQYF | TRBJ2-5 | TRBV5-6 | once | TRBD2